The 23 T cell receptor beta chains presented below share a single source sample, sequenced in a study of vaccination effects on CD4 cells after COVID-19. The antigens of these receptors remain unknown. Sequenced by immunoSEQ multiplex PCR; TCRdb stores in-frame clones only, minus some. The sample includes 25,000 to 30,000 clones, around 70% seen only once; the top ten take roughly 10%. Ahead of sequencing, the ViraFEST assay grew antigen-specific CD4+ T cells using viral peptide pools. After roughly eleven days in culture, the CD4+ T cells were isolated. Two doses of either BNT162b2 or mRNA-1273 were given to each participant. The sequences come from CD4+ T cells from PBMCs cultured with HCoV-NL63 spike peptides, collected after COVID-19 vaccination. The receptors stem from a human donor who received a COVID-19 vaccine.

The CDR3 DNA reads as TGTGCCATCAGTGAGTCGATTGGGGACCAGAACACTGAAGCTTTCTTT. This codes for CAISESIGDQNTEAFF. The J gene is TRBJ1-1, the V gene TRBV10-3; maybe TRBD1 (5 bases). The CDR3 extends over 16 amino acids. Trimming took off 0 bases at V and 1 base at J, with 12 bases between the two ends. Germline CDR1 reads ENHRY; CDR2 reads SYGVKD.

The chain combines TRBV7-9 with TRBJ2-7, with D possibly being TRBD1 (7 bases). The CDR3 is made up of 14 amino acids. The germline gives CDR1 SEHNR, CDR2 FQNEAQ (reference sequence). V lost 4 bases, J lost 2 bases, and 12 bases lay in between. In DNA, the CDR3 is TGTGCCAGCAGCTCCGTCAGGGGGGCCTACGAGCAGTACTTC. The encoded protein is CASSSVRGAYEQYF.

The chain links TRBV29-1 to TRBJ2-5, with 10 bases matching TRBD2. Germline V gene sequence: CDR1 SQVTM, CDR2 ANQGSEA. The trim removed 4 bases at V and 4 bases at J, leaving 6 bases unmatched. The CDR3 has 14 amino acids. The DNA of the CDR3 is TGCAGCGTTGCTCCGGGACTAGCGCGAGAGACCCAGTACTTC. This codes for CSVAPGLARETQYF.

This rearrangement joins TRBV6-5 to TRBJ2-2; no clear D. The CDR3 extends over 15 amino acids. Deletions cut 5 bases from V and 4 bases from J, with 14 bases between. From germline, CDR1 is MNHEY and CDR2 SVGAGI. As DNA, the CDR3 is TGTGCCAGCAGTCGTACATTCACGGCCACCGGGGAGCTGTTTTTT. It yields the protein CASSRTFTATGELFF.

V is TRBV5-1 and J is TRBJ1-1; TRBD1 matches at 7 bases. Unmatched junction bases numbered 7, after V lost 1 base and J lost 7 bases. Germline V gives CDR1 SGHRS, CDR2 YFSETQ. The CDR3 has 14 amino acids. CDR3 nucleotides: TGCGCCAGCAGCTTGCTGGAGGGGGCGGGTGAAGCTTTCTTT. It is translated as CASSLLEGAGEAFF.

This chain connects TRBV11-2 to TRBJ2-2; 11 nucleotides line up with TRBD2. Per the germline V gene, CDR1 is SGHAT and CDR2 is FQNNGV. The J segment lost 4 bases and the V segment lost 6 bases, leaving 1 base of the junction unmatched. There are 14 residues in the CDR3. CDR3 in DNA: TGTGCCAGCAGTCTAGCGGGAGGCACCGGGGAGCTGTTTTTT. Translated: CASSLAGGTGELFF. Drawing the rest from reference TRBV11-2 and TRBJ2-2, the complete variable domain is EAGVAQSPRYKIIEKRQSVAFWCNPISGHATLYWYQQILGQGPKLLIQFQNNGVVDDSQLPKDRFSAERLKGVDSTLKIQPAKLEDSAVYLCASSLAGGTGELFFGEGSRLTVL.

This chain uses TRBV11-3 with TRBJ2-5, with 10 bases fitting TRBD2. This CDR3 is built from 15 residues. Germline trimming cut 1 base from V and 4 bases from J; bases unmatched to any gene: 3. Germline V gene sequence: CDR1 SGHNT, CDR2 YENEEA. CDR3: CASSLALAGPETQYF. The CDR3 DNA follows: TGTGCCAGCAGCTTAGCACTAGCGGGACCAGAGACCCAGTACTTC. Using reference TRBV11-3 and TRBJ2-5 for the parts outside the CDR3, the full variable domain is EAGVVQSPRYKIIEKKQPVAFWCNPISGHNTLYWYLQNLGQGPELLIRYENEEAVDDSQLPKDRFSAERLKGVDSTLKIQPAELGDSAVYLCASSLALAGPETQYFGPGTRLLVL.

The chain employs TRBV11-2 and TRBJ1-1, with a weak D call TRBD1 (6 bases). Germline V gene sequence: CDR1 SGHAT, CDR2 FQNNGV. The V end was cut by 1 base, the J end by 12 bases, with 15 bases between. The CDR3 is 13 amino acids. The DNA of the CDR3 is TGTGCCAGCAGCTTAGTAGGGGGGGAAGGGCCTTTCTTT. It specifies CASSLVGGEGPFF.

The CDR3: CASRQGYETQYF. The CDR3 DNA reads TGCGCCAGCAGACAGGGGTATGAGACCCAGTACTTC. V and J are TRBV10-2 and TRBJ2-5; 7 bases fit TRBD1. Germline V gene lookup returns CDR1 WSHSY and CDR2 SAAADI. The V segment lost 6 bases and the J segment 5 bases; nucleotides outside the gene matches: 3. This CDR3 has 12 amino acids.

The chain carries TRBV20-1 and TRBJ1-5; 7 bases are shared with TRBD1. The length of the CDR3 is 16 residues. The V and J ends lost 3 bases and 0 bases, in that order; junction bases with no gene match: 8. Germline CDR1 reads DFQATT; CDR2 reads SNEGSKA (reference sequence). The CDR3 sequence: CSASSADRRSNQPQHF. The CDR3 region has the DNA TGCAGTGCTAGTAGCGCGGACAGGCGTAGCAATCAGCCCCAGCATTTT.

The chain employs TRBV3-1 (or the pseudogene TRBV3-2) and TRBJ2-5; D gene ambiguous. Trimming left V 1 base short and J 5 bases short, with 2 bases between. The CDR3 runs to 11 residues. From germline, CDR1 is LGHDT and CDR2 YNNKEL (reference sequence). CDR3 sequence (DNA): TGTGCCAGCAGCCAAGTCGAGACCCAGTACTTC. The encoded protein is CASSQVETQYF.

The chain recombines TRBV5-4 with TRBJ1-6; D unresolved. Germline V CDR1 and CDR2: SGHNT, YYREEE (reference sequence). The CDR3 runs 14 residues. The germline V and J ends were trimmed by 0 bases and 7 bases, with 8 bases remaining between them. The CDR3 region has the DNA TGTGCCAGCAGCTTGGAGGCGCGGAATTCACCCCTCCACTTT. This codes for CASSLEARNSPLHF. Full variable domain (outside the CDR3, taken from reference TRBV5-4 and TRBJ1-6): ETGVTQSPTHLIKTRGQQVTLRCSSQSGHNTVSWYQQALGQGPQFIFQYYREEENGRGNFPPRFSGLQFPNYSSELNVNALELDDSALYLCASSLEARNSPLHFGNGTRLTVT.

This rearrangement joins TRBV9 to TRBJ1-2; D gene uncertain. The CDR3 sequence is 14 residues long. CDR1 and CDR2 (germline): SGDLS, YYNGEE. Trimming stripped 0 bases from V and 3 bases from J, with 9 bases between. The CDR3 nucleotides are TGTGCCAGCAGCGTAGGGACGTTGGACTATGGCTACACCTTC. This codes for CASSVGTLDYGYTF.

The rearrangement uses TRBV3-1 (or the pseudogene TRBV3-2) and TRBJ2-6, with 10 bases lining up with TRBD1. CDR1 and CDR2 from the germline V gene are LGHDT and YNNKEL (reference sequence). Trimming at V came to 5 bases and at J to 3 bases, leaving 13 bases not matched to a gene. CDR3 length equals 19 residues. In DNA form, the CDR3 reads TGTGCCAGCAGCTATCTCGCCGGGACAGGGGCTTATGGGGCCAACGTCCTGACTTTC. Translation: CASSYLAGTGAYGANVLTF.

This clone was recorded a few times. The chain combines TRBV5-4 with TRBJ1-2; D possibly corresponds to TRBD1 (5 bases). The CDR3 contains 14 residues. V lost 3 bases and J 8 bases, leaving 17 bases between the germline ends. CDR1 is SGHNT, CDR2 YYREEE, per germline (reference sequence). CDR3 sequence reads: CASSSAGALGGYTF. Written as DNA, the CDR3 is TGTGCCAGCAGCTCGGCCGGGGCCTTGGGGGGCTACACCTTC.

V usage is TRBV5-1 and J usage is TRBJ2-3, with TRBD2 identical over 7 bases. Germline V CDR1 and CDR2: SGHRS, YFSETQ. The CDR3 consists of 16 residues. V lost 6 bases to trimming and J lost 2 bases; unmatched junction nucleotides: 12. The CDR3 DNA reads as TGCGCCAGCACCCTCCCGGTGGGGGGGTACACAGATACGCAGTATTTT. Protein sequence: CASTLPVGGYTDTQYF.

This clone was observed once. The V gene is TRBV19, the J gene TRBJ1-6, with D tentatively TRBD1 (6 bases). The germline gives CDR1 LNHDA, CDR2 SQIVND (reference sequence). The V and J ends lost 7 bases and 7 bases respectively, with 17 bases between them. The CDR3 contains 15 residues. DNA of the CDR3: TGTGCCAGTAAGCCCCTGGACAGACTAAATTCACCCCTCCACTTT. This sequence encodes CASKPLDRLNSPLHF.

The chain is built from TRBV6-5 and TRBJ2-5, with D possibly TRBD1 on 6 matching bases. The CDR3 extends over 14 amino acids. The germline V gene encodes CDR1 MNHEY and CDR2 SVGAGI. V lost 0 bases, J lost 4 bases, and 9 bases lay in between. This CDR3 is CASSYSGRGETQYF. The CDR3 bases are TGTGCCAGCAGTTACTCCGGCAGGGGAGAGACCCAGTACTTC.

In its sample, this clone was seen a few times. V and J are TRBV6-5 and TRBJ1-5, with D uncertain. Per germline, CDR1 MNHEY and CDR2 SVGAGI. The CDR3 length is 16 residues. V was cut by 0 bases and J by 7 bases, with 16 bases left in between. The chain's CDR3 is CASSYSGNSLGQPQHF. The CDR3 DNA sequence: TGTGCCAGCAGTTACTCGGGCAACTCCCTGGGACAGCCCCAGCATTTT.

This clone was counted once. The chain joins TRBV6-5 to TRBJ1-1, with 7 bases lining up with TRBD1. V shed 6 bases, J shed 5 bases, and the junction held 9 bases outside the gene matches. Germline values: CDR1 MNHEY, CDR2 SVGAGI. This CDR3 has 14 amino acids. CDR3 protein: CASRLTGTVTEAFF. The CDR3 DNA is TGTGCCAGCAGATTGACCGGGACAGTGACTGAAGCTTTCTTT.

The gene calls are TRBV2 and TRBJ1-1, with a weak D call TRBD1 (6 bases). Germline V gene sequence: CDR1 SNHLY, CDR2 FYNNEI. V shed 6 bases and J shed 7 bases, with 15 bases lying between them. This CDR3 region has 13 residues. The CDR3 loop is CASRVTGRNEAFF. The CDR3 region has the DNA TGTGCCAGCAGAGTGACAGGACGTAATGAAGCTTTCTTT.

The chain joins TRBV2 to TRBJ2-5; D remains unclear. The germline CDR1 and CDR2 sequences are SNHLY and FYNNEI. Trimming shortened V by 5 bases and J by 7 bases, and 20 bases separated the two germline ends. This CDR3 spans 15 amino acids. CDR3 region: CASSNLATVPSTQYF. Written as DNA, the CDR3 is TGTGCCAGCAGTAATCTCGCGACTGTCCCCTCGACCCAGTACTTC.

The CDR3 DNA is TGTGCCACCGAGGCCAGGGGGGCGCGAGAGACCCAGTACTTC. As protein: CATEARGARETQYF. V is TRBV6-5 and J is TRBJ2-5, with D tentatively TRBD1 (7 bases). Germline V gene lookup returns CDR1 MNHEY and CDR2 SVGAGI. This CDR3 contains 14 residues. Trimming removed 10 bases at V and 4 bases at J, with 19 bases between.